This T cell receptor (beta chain) originates from a study of T cells in Graves' hyperthyroidism and ophthalmopathy. Amplified TCR beta CDR3 regions derived from RNA transcripts. A set of HTBI primers served as the primers for a first-round RT-PCR of the TCR CDR3. MiXCR, run by TCRdb on the multiplex PCR reads, gives a single entry per CDR3 protein. Here the sample spans 550,000 to 650,000 distinct CDR3 sequences, 12% to 15% being singletons. The study defined stable Graves' hyperthyroidism as no ophthalmopathy progression within 18 months. Looked up from germline, CDR1 is LGHDT and CDR2 is YNNKEL (reference sequence). Trimming at V came to 2 bases and at J to 4 bases, leaving 5 bases not matched to a gene. The CDR3 is made up of 15 amino acids. This clonotype was counted only a few times.

Sequenced material: blood. This receptor was taken from a woman aged 40-49 years with Graves' hyperthyroidism. The rearrangement uses TRBV3-1 and TRBJ1-2; TRBD1 matches 9 bases. The CDR3 sequence: CASSQTGGAGYGYTF. The CDR3 region has the DNA TGTGCCAGCAGCCAAACAGGGGGCGCGGGCTATGGCTACACCTTC.